Following are 10 T cell receptor beta chains from one sample sequenced in a study of Ad26.COV2.S vaccination and SARS-CoV-2 variants (dated by TCRdb to the early 2020s). The time point label, as the study defines it: individuals recovered from natural SARS-CoV-2 infection. Libraries came from the immunoSEQ multiplex PCR assay. TCRdb provides this immuneACCESS table in a form limited to in-frame rearrangements. Some clones are lacking; in checked studies, under half of them reflect an unresolved V gene, and why the rest are absent is not known. The sample data list about 350,000 clones, and about 91% of these were observed just once. In total, the top ten clones hold about 3.9% of the sample. The source was peripheral blood, collected after recovery from COVID-19. The receptor set was obtained from a human donor who had recovered from COVID-19.

V and J are TRBV5-4 and TRBJ2-5; the D gene is possibly TRBD1 (5 bases). Germline CDR1 SGHNT, CDR2 YYREEE (reference sequence). This CDR3 has 16 residues. Trimming left V 0 bases short and J 3 bases short, with 15 bases between. CDR3 coding DNA: TGTGCCAGCAGCTTGGATGTTGACAGTCATAAAGAGACCCAGTACTTC. The encoded protein is CASSLDVDSHKETQYF.

The chain has TRBV5-1 and TRBJ2-5; D ambiguous. This CDR3 is built from 12 residues. Trimming removed 2 bases at V and 3 bases at J, with 5 bases between. The germline V gene has CDR1 SGHRS and CDR2 YFSETQ. The CDR3 loop reads CASSFGKETQYF. In DNA, the CDR3 is TGCGCCAGCAGCTTCGGCAAAGAGACCCAGTACTTC.

The chain links TRBV21-1 to TRBJ1-2. TRBV21-1 is reported as a pseudogene. The CDR3 extends over 14 amino acids. CDR3 DNA: TGTGCCAGCAGCATTACATCCAGGAGGGGTAGCTACACCTTC. As protein: CASSITSRRGSYTF.

This chain connects TRBV7-9 to TRBJ1-3; 8 bases agree with TRBD1. Germline V lookup: CDR1 SEHNR, CDR2 FQNEAQ (reference sequence). This CDR3 has 16 residues. Trimming cost V 4 bases and J 0 bases; bases outside gene matches: 5. CDR3 amino acids: CASSSTGGYSGNTIYF. The CDR3, as DNA: TGTGCCAGCAGCTCCACAGGGGGATACTCTGGAAACACCATATATTTT.

J is TRBJ1-1 and V is TRBV29-1; no firm D call. The CDR3 runs to 13 residues. Per germline, CDR1 SQVTM and CDR2 ANQGSEA. V lost 4 bases and J 6 bases, leaving 15 bases between the germline ends. This CDR3 is CSVGRPDFPEAFF. As DNA, the CDR3 is TGCAGCGTTGGGAGGCCCGATTTCCCTGAAGCTTTCTTT.

The rearrangement joins TRBV5-1 to TRBJ2-5; TRBD1 matches 11 bases. Germline V gene lookup returns CDR1 SGHRS and CDR2 YFSETQ. The CDR3 runs 17 residues. With 2 bases clipped from V and 5 bases from J, the junction kept 11 bases outside the gene matches. The CDR3 DNA reads TGCGCCAGCAGCTTAAGAATAGGACAGGGGGCAGGTGAGACCCAGTACTTC. It is translated as CASSLRIGQGAGETQYF.

This chain uses TRBV28 with TRBJ2-7; D is undetermined. Trimming removed 8 bases at V and 4 bases at J, with 21 bases between. The germline CDR1 and CDR2 sequences are MDHEN and SYDVKM. The length of the CDR3 is 15 residues. The CDR3 region is CASGRVGTLRYEQYF. The DNA for the CDR3 is TGTGCCAGCGGAAGAGTGGGTACACTTAGATACGAGCAGTACTTC.

In its sample, this clone was seen once. At one of its ends the junction is not consistent with the germline gene, which may arise from a read error. This chain uses TRBV7-2 with TRBJ1-1; no firm D call. Germline V gene sequence: CDR1 SGHTA, CDR2 FQGNSA. The CDR3 has 11 amino acids. CDR3 protein: CASSLATEAHF. The CDR3 nucleotides are TGTGCCAGCAGCTTAGCCACGGAAGCCCACTTT.

The chain is built from TRBV9 and TRBJ1-2; unclear D gene. The germline V gene encodes CDR1 SGDLS and CDR2 YYNGEE. Trimming removed 4 bases from V and 4 bases from J, with 14 bases in between. The CDR3 extends over 14 amino acids. CDR3 DNA sequence: TGTGCCAGCAGCTCCCGGACGGAGGCCTATGGCTACACCTTC. Its translation: CASSSRTEAYGYTF.

The genes are TRBV10-3 and TRBJ2-7; D possibly corresponds to TRBD2 (5 bases). Germline CDR1 reads ENHRY; CDR2 reads SYGVKD. This CDR3 comprises 11 residues. With 7 bases removed from V and 6 bases from J, the gap between germline ends came to 10 bases. CDR3 nucleotides: TGTGCCATCACAGGAGGACGCGAGCAGTACTTC. This gives the protein CAITGGREQYF.